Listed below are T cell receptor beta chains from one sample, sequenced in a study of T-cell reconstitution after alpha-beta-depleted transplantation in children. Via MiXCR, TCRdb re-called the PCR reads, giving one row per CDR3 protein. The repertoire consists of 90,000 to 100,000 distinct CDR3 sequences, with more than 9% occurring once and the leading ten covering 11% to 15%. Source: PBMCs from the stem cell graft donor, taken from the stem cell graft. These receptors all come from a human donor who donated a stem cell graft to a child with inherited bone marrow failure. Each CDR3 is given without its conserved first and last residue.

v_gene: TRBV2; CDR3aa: ASKSHSTSHGV
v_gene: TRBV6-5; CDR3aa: ASSYHQGRGEQY
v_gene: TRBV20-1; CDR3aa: SARGLRGHNEQF
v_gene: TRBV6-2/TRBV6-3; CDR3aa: ASSLGKIAQH
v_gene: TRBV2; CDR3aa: ASYLDRDTEAF
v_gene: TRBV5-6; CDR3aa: ASSSIPWSSNTGELF
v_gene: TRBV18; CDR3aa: ASSRDREETQY
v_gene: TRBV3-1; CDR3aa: ASSRGTEAF
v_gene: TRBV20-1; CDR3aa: SASHKEGWDYGYT
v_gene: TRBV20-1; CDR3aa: SARVGSDTGELF
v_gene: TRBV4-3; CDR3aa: ASSQDTQGDGYT
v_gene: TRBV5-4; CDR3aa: ASSLDGGIDYGYT
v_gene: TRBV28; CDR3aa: ASSFEQNEQF
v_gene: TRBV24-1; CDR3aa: ATSPGTAPYNEQF
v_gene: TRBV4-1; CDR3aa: ASSQPGARGSSTGELF
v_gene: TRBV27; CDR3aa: ASSSGRGNQPQH
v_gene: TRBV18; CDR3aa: ASSPTVYENLF
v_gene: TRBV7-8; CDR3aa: ASSSSYGEQY
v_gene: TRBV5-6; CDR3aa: ASSFRGHCYT
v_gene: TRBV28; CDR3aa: ASSLGTGYQH
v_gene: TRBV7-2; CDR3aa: ASSTDSHTDTQY
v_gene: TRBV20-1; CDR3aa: SAPSGASSYNEQF
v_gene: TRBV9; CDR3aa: ASSARDRGMGEQY
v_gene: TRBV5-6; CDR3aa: ASSVMGGETQY
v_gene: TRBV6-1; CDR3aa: ASSEPSVTTDTQY
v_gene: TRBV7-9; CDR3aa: ASISWAGARGYT
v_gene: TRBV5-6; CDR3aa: ASSTGQPEQY